A selection of T cell receptor beta chains follows, all from one sample in a study of shared clonotypes between healthy human individuals. TCRdb's copy holds only in-frame clones and misses some; the assay was immunoSEQ multiplex PCR. The sample holds about 330,000 clones, roughly 91% seen once. What was sequenced was memory CD8+ T cells sorted from blood. The receptor set was obtained from a man aged 18 to 29 in good health. Each CDR3 is given with its conserved first and last residue. Rows give clone size only sometimes, using once, few, many, or a class for an expanded clone.

16 TRBJ2-7 TRBV6-1 . CASSEHLGTGAYEQYF
12 TRBJ1-5 TRBV28 . CASRGYNQPQHF
15 TRBJ2-7 TRBV2 . CASSEPGRYSYEQYF
17 TRBJ2-7 TRBV7-9 . CASSSSLDRGGGYEQYF
12 TRBJ1-2 TRBV6-5 . CASSYPLGGYTF
15 TRBJ1-1 TRBV5-4 . CASSLAMAVNTEAFF
19 TRBJ1-6 TRBV30 once CAWSVSFGTGRFRHSPLHF
16 TRBJ1-2 TRBV28 . CASSLGLHDGHYGYTF
16 TRBJ2-3 TRBV11-2 . CASSAEQGTGPDTQYF
14 TRBJ2-5 TRBV2 many CASREMGPGETQYF
15 TRBJ2-7 TRBV4-1 . CASSQESFQSYEQYF
14 TRBJ2-7 TRBV9 once CASSSGLAGYEQYF
11 TRBJ2-7 TRBV28 . CASSNWGEQYF